A single sample gave rise to the 7 T cell receptor beta chains below, sequenced in a study of blood T cell repertoires in COVID-19. The method was immunoSEQ multiplex PCR; TCRdb's version includes in-frame clones alone and lacks a portion of them. The sample yields some 76,000 clones, roughly nine tenths seen once. Sequencing was done on a sample of peripheral blood. These receptors were taken from a woman aged 18 to 35 with acute or convalescent COVID-19.

The chain uses TRBV28 and TRBJ2-7; D perhaps matches TRBD1 (5 bases). V lost 4 bases, J lost 5 bases, and 27 bases lay in between. Germline V lookup: CDR1 MDHEN, CDR2 SYDVKM. The CDR3 has 18 residues. The CDR3 sequence is CASSSRSRQPSYGDEQYF. The CDR3 nucleotides are TGTGCCAGCAGTTCGCGATCTCGACAGCCGTCTTACGGCGACGAGCAGTACTTC.

This chain joins TRBV6-5 and TRBJ2-5; 7 bases fit TRBD1. V trimming: 7 bases; J trimming: 5 bases; junction bases outside the gene matches: 4. This CDR3 comprises 12 residues. Germline V gives CDR1 MNHEY, CDR2 SVGAGI. The CDR3 coding sequence is TGTGCCAGCATCGCGACAGGGGAGACCCAGTACTTC. Encoded protein: CASIATGETQYF.

This chain connects TRBV28 to TRBJ2-3; 11 nucleotides line up with TRBD2. Losses at the gene ends were 3 bases for V and 1 base for J; bases not matched to a gene: 3. Germline V lookup: CDR1 MDHEN, CDR2 SYDVKM. The CDR3 is 16 amino acids. The CDR3 sequence is CASSFTTSGGTDTQYF. In DNA, the CDR3 is TGTGCCAGCAGTTTCACGACTAGCGGGGGCACAGATACGCAGTATTTT.

The chain uses TRBV28 and TRBJ1-3; tentative D call: TRBD1 (5 bases). The germline V and J ends were trimmed by 5 bases and 0 bases, with 14 bases remaining between them. The CDR3 is 16 residues long. Germline V gene data show CDR1 as MDHEN and CDR2 as SYDVKM. CDR3 sequence: CASSPGGQNSGNTIYF. The CDR3 bases are TGTGCCAGCAGTCCCGGGGGTCAAAACTCTGGAAACACCATATATTTT.

This chain's CDR3 is CASSPGGGRTGVEQYF. The CDR3 DNA follows: TGCGCCAGCAGCCCAGGTGGCGGGCGTACCGGAGTGGAGCAGTACTTC. The V gene is TRBV4-1, the J gene TRBJ2-7, with a weak D call TRBD2 (5 bases). V lost 4 bases and J lost 7, with 23 bases in between. Germline V gene sequence: CDR1 MGHRA, CDR2 YSYEKL. CDR3 size: 16 residues.

The V and J genes are TRBV12-3 or TRBV12-4 and TRBJ1-1; no reliable D call. V was pared by 7 bases and J by 4 bases, with 13 bases between. The CDR3 runs 13 residues. CDR3: CASIRGWGTEAFF. CDR3 nucleotide sequence: TGTGCCAGCATTAGAGGGTGGGGCACTGAAGCTTTCTTT.

The chain recombines TRBV2 with TRBJ1-1, with TRBD1 as a possible D gene (6 bases). Germline lookup yields CDR1 SNHLY and CDR2 FYNNEI. V was shortened by 6 bases and J by 4 bases, with 15 bases between the two germline ends. The CDR3 has 14 amino acids. CDR3 sequence: CASRYTGSGTEAFF. The CDR3 DNA is TGTGCCAGCAGGTATACAGGGTCAGGCACTGAAGCTTTCTTT.